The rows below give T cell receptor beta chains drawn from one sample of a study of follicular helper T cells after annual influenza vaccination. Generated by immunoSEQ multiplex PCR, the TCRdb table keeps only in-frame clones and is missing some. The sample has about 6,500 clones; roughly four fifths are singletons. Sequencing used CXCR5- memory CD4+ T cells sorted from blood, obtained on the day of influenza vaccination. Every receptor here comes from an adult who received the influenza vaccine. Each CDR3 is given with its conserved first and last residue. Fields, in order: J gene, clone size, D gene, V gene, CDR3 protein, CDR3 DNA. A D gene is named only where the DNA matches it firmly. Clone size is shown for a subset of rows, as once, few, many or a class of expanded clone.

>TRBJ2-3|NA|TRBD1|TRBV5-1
CASSLVGGFTDTQYF
TGCGCCAGCAGCTTGGTAGGGGGCTTCACAGATACGCAGTATTTT
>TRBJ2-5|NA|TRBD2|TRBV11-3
CASSIRTSGGIQETQYF
TGTGCCAGCAGCATAAGGACTAGCGGGGGGATCCAGGAGACCCAGTACTTC
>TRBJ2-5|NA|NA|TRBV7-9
CASSPTVDGETQYF
TGTGCCAGCAGCCCTACAGTGGACGGAGAGACCCAGTACTTC
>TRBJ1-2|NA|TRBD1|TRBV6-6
CASRLQGGDYGYTF
TGTGCCAGCAGACTACAGGGGGGGGACTATGGCTACACCTTC
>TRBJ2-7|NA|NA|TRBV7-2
CASSLRSLDRSNEQYF
TGTGCCAGCAGCTTAAGGTCCCTCGACCGGTCCAACGAGCAGTACTTC
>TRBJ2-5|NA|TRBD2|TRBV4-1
CASSQDRFSAGGQETQYF
TGCGCCAGCAGCCAAGATCGGTTTTCGGCGGGGGGACAAGAGACCCAGTACTTC
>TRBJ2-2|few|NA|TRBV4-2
CASSQAGLAVRELFF
TGTGCCAGCAGCCAAGCGGGACTCGCAGTCCGGGAGCTGTTTTTT
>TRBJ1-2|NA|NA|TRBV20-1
CSAAANYGYTF
TGCAGTGCTGCAGCTAACTATGGCTACACCTTC
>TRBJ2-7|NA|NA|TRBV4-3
CASSQETGPGAYEQYF
TGCGCCAGCAGCCAAGAAACCGGTCCAGGGGCCTACGAGCAGTACTTC
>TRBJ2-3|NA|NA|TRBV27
CASSFLDTQYF
TGTGCCAGCAGTTTTTTGGATACGCAGTATTTT
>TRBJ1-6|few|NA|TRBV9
CASSVGRGRSPLHF
TGTGCCAGCAGCGTAGGGAGGGGGAGGTCACCCCTCCACTTT
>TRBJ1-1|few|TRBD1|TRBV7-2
CASSLRQGRITEAFF
TGTGCCAGCAGCCTAAGACAGGGTCGGATCACTGAAGCTTTCTTT
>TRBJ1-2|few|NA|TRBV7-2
CASRTGTDIYGYTF
TGTGCCAGCAGGACCGGGACGGATATCTATGGCTACACCTTC
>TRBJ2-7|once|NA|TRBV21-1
CASSKRPQSSYEQYF
TGTGCCAGCAGCAAACGTCCCCAGAGCTCCTACGAGCAGTACTTC
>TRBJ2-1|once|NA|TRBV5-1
CASSLASGGQNEQFF
TGCGCCAGCAGCTTGGCCTCGGGGGGCCAAAATGAGCAGTTCTTC
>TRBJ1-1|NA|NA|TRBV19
CASSIRDRVNTEAFF
TGTGCCAGTAGTATACGGGACCGGGTGAACACTGAAGCTTTCTTT
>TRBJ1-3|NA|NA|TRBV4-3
CASSQAGSGNTIYF
TGCGCCAGCAGCCAGGCAGGGTCTGGAAACACCATATATTTT
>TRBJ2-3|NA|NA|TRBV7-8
CASSARYDTQYF
TGTGCCAGCAGCGCGAGATACGATACGCAGTATTTT
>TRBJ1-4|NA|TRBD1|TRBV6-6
CASSYFRTGGNEKLFF
TGTGCCAGCAGTTACTTCAGGACAGGGGGGAATGAAAAACTGTTTTTT
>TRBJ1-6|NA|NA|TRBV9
CASSDPQGSLSSPLHF
TGTGCCAGCAGCGATCCCCAGGGTAGTTTGAGTTCACCCCTCCACTTT
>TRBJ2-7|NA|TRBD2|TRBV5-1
CASETSGGAGEQYF
TGCGCCAGCGAAACTAGCGGGGGGGCAGGCGAGCAGTACTTC
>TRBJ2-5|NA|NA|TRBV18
CASHNPTSRETQYF
TGTGCCAGCCACAACCCAACCAGCCGGGAGACCCAGTACTTC
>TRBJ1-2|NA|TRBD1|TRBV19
CASRGNQGAYGYTF
TGTGCCAGTAGAGGGAACCAGGGGGCGTATGGCTACACCTTC
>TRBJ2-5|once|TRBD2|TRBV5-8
CASRRGGLETQYF
TGTGCCAGCAGGCGGGGGGGGTTGGAGACCCAGTACTTC
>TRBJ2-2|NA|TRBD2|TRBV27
CASSSPGGYTNTGELFF
TGTGCCAGCAGCTCCCCGGGGGGTTATACGAACACCGGGGAGCTGTTTTTT
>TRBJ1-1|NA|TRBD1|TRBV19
CASSYSGDSLNTEAFF
TGTGCCAGTAGTTACTCCGGGGACAGTTTGAACACTGAAGCTTTCTTT
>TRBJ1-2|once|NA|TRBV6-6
CASSYSIYGYTF
TGTGCCAGCAGTTACTCGATCTATGGCTACACCTTC
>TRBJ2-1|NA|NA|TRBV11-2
CASSVDTGRNEQFF
TGTGCCAGCAGCGTCGACACGGGGCGCAATGAGCAGTTCTTC
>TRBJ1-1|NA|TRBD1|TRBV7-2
CASSWGQQNTEAFF
TGTGCCAGCAGCTGGGGACAGCAGAACACTGAAGCTTTCTTT
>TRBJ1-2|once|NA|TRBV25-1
CASSVALGGYTF
TGTGCCAGCAGTGTGGCTCTCGGTGGCTACACCTTC
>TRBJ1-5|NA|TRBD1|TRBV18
CASSPGTGDQPQHF
TGTGCCAGCTCACCGGGGACAGGGGATCAGCCCCAGCATTTT
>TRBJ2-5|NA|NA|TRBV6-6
CASSPEGGGETQYF
TGTGCCAGCAGTCCAGAGGGGGGAGGAGAGACCCAGTACTTC
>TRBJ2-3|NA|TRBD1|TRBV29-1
CSVAGTGTDTQYF
TGCAGCGTCGCCGGGACAGGGACAGATACGCAGTATTTT
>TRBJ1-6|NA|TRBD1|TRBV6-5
CASSYSLTGENSPLHF
TGTGCCAGCAGTTACTCCTTGACAGGGGAGAATTCACCCCTCCACTTT
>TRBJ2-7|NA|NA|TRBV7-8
CASSLVGLEDYEQYF
TGTGCCAGCAGCTTAGTGGGTCTGGAAGACTACGAGCAGTACTTC
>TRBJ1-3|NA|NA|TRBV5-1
CASSLSSGNTIYF
TGCGCCAGCAGCTTGAGCTCTGGAAACACCATATATTTT
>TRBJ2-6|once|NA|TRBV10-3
CAISVLICRYKSRANVLTF
TGTGCCATCAGTGTTCTAATCTGTAGATACAAAAGTCGGGCCAACGTCCTGACTTTC
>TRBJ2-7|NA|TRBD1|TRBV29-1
CSVDRQGAREQYF
TGCAGCGTTGACCGACAGGGCGCCCGCGAGCAGTACTTC
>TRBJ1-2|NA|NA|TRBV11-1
CASSPGPPFRDGYTF
TGTGCCAGCAGCCCCGGACCTCCCTTTAGAGATGGCTACACCTTC
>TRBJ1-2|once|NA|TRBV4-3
CASSQEGYNYGYTF
TGCGCCAGCAGCCAAGAGGGTTATAACTATGGCTACACCTTC
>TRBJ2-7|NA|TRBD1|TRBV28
CASSLGQGGEQYF
TGTGCCAGCAGTCTCGGACAGGGCGGCGAGCAGTACTTC
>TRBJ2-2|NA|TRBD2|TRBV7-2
CASSFSGGAGELFF
TGTGCCAGCAGCTTTAGCGGGGGGGCCGGGGAGCTGTTTTTT
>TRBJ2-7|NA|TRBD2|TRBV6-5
CASSYSAGGSYEQYF
TGTGCCAGCAGTTACTCGGCGGGGGGGAGCTACGAGCAGTACTTC
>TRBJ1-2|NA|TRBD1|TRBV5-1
CASTPGQGYGYTF
TGCGCCAGCACCCCGGGACAGGGCTATGGCTACACCTTC
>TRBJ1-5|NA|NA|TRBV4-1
CASSQYRDQPQHF
TGCGCCAGCAGCCAATACAGGGATCAGCCCCAGCATTTT
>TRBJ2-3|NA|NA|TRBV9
CASSVGAGNTDTQYF
TGTGCCAGCAGCGTAGGTGCGGGGAACACAGATACGCAGTATTTT
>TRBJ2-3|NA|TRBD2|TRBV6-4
CASSRGGEDTQYF
TGTGCCAGCAGTCGGGGGGGAGAAGATACGCAGTATTTT
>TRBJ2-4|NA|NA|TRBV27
CASSLGGVKNIQYF
TGTGCCAGCAGTCTGGGGGGAGTCAAAAACATTCAGTACTTC
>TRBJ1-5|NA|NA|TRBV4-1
CASSQLTANQPQHF
TGCGCCAGCAGCCAACTAACAGCAAATCAGCCCCAGCATTTT
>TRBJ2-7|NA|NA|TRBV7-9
CASSLAVAGDSEQYF
TGTGCCAGCAGCTTAGCGGTTGCAGGGGATTCCGAGCAGTACTTC
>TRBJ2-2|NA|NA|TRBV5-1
CASSPTLGTGELFF
TGCGCCAGCAGCCCTACGTTGGGCACCGGGGAGCTGTTTTTT
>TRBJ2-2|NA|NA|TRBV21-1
CASSFRVATQGLTGELFF
TGTGCCAGCAGTTTTAGGGTAGCTACACAGGGCTTGACCGGGGAGCTGTTTTTT
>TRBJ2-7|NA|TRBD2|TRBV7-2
CASSLLGGGSYEQYF
TGTGCCAGCAGCTTATTGGGCGGGGGAAGTTACGAGCAGTACTTC
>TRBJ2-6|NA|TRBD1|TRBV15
CATSRAARGTGANVLTF
TGTGCCACCAGCAGAGCGGCCAGGGGGACCGGGGCCAACGTCCTGACTTTC
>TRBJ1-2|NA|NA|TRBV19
CASSTGNNYGYTF
TGTGCCAGTAGTACGGGAAATAACTATGGCTACACCTTC
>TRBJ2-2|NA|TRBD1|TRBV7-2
CASSSTGTAITGELFF
TGTGCCAGCAGCAGCACCGGGACAGCCATAACCGGGGAGCTGTTTTTT
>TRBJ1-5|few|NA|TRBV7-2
CASSLAGRPWRDQPQHF
TGTGCCAGCAGCTTAGCGGGTCGTCCCTGGAGGGATCAGCCCCAGCATTTT